Listed below are T cell receptor beta chains from one sample, sequenced in a study of shared clonotypes between healthy human individuals. Assay used: immunoSEQ multiplex PCR; TCRdb lists only in-frame clones, some missing. The sample shows 850,000 to 1,200,000 clones, around 76% of them seen only once. The sample was memory CD4+ T cells sorted from blood. The origin of the receptors is a man aged 18 to 30 in good health. Both conserved end residues are part of each CDR3.

J | V | CDR3
TRBJ1-6 | TRBV13 | CASSLRQSYNSPLHF
TRBJ2-6 | TRBV7-6 | CASSLVGGANVLTF
TRBJ1-5 | TRBV6-6 | CASRYTDLGNQPQHF
TRBJ2-3 | TRBV30 | CAWSVGQLTDTQYF
TRBJ1-2 | TRBV6-6 | CASSDLTLPGYTF
TRBJ2-3 | TRBV19 | CASSRGQGTDTQYF
TRBJ1-5 | TRBV2 | CASSEGYSNQPQHF
TRBJ2-7 | TRBV5-1 | CASSSKDGLWNEQYF
TRBJ2-7 | TRBV7-2 | CASSSQGLGSYEQYF
TRBJ2-1 | TRBV25-1 | CASSADRSGKGNEQFF
TRBJ1-4 | TRBV2 | CASRGGPTGYEKLFF
TRBJ2-2 | TRBV5-8 | CASSPYLKTVTGELFF
TRBJ2-3 | TRBV6-6 | CASSWWESTDTQYF
TRBJ2-2 | TRBV5-6 | CASSLDRRSNTGELFF
TRBJ2-4 | TRBV5-1 | CASSFTSAGGAQNIQYF
TRBJ2-1 | TRBV5-1 | CASSYTSGLYNEQFF
TRBJ2-7 | TRBV19 | CASSIVSGRGHEQYF
TRBJ1-1 | TRBV11-1 | CASSLGQRNTEAFF
TRBJ2-1 | TRBV15 | CATSSDGDEQFF
TRBJ2-2 | TRBV5-4 | CASSVPGQNTGELFF
TRBJ1-1 | TRBV19 | CASSTYDVNTEAFF
TRBJ2-1 | TRBV11-3 | CASSLRSGRGLNEQFF
TRBJ1-1 | TRBV7-9 | CASSGTGDSEAFF
TRBJ2-7 | TRBV29-1 | CSVAGGRRGATYEQYF
TRBJ2-7 | TRBV5-4 | CASSPPGANSYEQYF
TRBJ1-1 | TRBV5-4 | CASSLVGTEAFF
TRBJ2-6 | TRBV5-4 | CASSKGLSSSGANVLTF
TRBJ2-3 | TRBV7-2 | CASSVSGGSTDTQYF
TRBJ2-5 | TRBV19 | CASSTGQSQETQYF
TRBJ2-5 | TRBV18 | CASSLFLAGVQETQYF
TRBJ2-3 | TRBV29-1 | CSVWMREGGADTQYF
TRBJ1-6 | TRBV25-1 | CASSVTGGRAPLHF
TRBJ2-7 | TRBV9 | CASSPRTSGGLEQYF
TRBJ1-2 | TRBV2 | CASSDTGGFGYTF
TRBJ1-6 | TRBV7-2 | CASSLMRGGSPLHF
TRBJ1-1 | TRBV5-4 | CASSVSGGADTEAFF
TRBJ1-1 | TRBV10-2 | CASSEPRTGPMMVAFF
TRBJ1-2 | TRBV5-6 | CASSLQKNYGYTF
TRBJ1-5 | TRBV19 | CASRTRGEGQPQHF